The T cell receptor (beta chain) described here comes from a study of shared clonotypes between healthy human individuals. This CDR3 contains 16 residues. After removal of 4 bases from V and 4 bases from J, the junction contained 7 bases not matched to a gene. The germline gives CDR1 KGHSH, CDR2 LQKENI. Profiled with immunoSEQ multiplex PCR; TCRdb holds only in-frame clones, not every one. The sample lists under 2,500,000 clones, around 95% occurring once. V and J are TRBV18 and TRBJ1-6; TRBD1 matches 7 bases. The TCR comes from a man aged 18 to 35 in good health. The sample consisted of naive CD4+ T cells sorted from blood. Subset denoted: CD45RA+ positively selected. DNA of the CDR3: TGTGCCAGCTCACGAGGGGGCGAGGAGTATAATTCACCCCTCCACTTT. It translates to CASSRGGEEYNSPLHF.